These 3 T cell receptor beta chains came from one sample sequenced in a study of T-cell memory formation after mild COVID-19. One entry per CDR3 protein, called by TCRdb with MiXCR from the 5' RACE reads. The repertoire consists of about 360,000 distinct CDR3 sequences, with 13% occurring once and the leading ten covering roughly 23%. Sequencing used PBMCs or a T cell subset sorted from them (not recorded which). These receptors all stem from a man between 18 and 29 years old who had mild COVID-19 (a few samples of this study predate the infection). Cell type and time point are not known.

This clonotype has just a few counts. CDR3 bases: TGCGCCAGCAGCGCAGGACTAGCGGTGCATCTAGGCACAGATACGCAGTATTTT. As protein: CASSAGLAVHLGTDTQYF. V gene TRBV5-1 combines with J gene TRBJ2-3; 10 bases agree with TRBD2. There are 18 residues in the CDR3. V lost 4 bases, J lost 1 base, and 12 bases stayed unmatched. Germline CDR1 SGHRS, CDR2 YFSETQ. The entire variable domain, with the rest obtained from reference TRBV5-1 and TRBJ2-3, is as follows: KAGVTQTPRYLIKTRGQQVTLSCSPISGHRSVSWYQQTPGQGLQFLFEYFSETQRNKGNFPGRFSGRQFSNSRSEMNVSTLELGDSALYLCASSAGLAVHLGTDTQYFGPGTRLTVL.

The chain links TRBV3-1 to TRBJ2-4; possibly TRBD1 for D (6 bases). The ends were cut back, 4 bases at V and 7 bases at J, with 8 bases in the middle. Germline V gene data show CDR1 as LGHDT and CDR2 as YNNKEL (reference sequence). The CDR3 is 12 residues long. The CDR3 DNA follows: TGTGCCAGCAGCCTCGGACAGAACATTCAGTACTTC. It specifies CASSLGQNIQYF.

V and J are TRBV12-3 or TRBV12-4 and TRBJ2-2; no clear D. The CDR3 covers 15 residues. Trimming shortened V by 6 bases and J by 6 bases, and 17 bases separated the two germline ends. This CDR3 is CASRSSSSFSGELFF. The CDR3 coding sequence is TGTGCCAGCAGGTCGAGTAGCAGTTTTTCCGGGGAGCTGTTTTTT.